What follows describes a single TCR beta chain. The antigen it binds to is not known. No clone much larger than this one lies a single base away; base qualities are absent. This sample was taken from a study of T cell responses to AZD1222 COVID-19 vaccine listed by TCRdb under 2021. About the full investigation: AZD1222 recipients with second doses at about 4 weeks or about 12 weeks were pooled, because spike-specific TCR depth and breadth did not differ between schedules. Trial participants were enrolled into age subgroups of 18-55, 56-69 and 70-plus years, which contained approximately 150, 30 and 60 TCR-sequenced participants, respectively. TCR sequencing covered more than 230 trial participants: about 210 given two doses of AZD1222 and 26 given two doses of MenACWY control vaccine.

What the study reported, not specific to this receptor: Conclusions about previously exposed vaccinees were limited because only six AZD1222 recipients were SARS-CoV-2 seropositive at baseline. Because no day 14 peak-response samples were available, the repertoires could be characterized only after the peak T cell response. After two AZD1222 doses, spike-specific TCR breadth and depth were significantly higher than at day 0 and than in MenACWY recipients. Participants were mostly white British and included more females than males, and it was suggested by the authors that clonal diversity may have been underestimated. Nearly half of unique spike-specific TCRs reportedly recognized epitopes outside regions mutated in the B.1.351 and B.1.1.7 variants. Vaccine-associated CD4 TCRs spanned the whole spike protein, with dominant responses in regions 160-218 and 743-854. In the small 56-69-year group, the increase in depth fell short of significance, most likely because of low power.

V ends up 2 bases short and J 9 bases short, with an unmatched junction base count of 2. The germline V gene encodes CDR1 SGDLS and CDR2 YYNGEE. Counted from cysteine to phenylalanine, this CDR3 has 13 amino acids. Here the CDR3 DNA is all that survives: 39 bases in frame from base 1. Interpreted using the paper, the time point label stands for: baseline before first vaccination. Samples from vaccinated people were obtained from the UK trials COV001 and COV002, which included a single-blind randomized controlled phase 2/3 trial of AZD1222 (ChAdOx1 nCoV-19) in healthy adults. For TCRbeta chain sequencing, PBMC samples were collected from trial participants at day 0 and at day 28 after the second dose. The CDR3 regions of human TCRbeta chains were analyzed by immunosequencing. In the authors' own workflow: Repertoire TCRs were matched against a reference library of SARS-CoV-2-specific TCRs generated with the MIRA antigen-specificity platform. Breadth was defined as the fraction of unique TCRs that were SARS-CoV-2-associated. Depth was defined as the fraction of total T cells that were SARS-CoV-2-associated. Using the MIRA data, each spike-specific TCR was mapped to the spike region that the TCR reacts to and placed in a CD4 or CD8 class. Log10-transformed breadth and depth values were compared by one-way ANOVA with Sidak's multiple comparisons tests. This is the immuneACCESS table as TCRdb keeps it, with only in-frame sequences that have V and J called. A part of the clones is gone; compared with another copy, unresolved V genes explain less than half, and the rest is unexplained. V, J and clone size reflect that table, while D and trimming were determined from the DNA. Across this sample there are about 120,000 clones, with 75% to 90% seen only once. More than 7.5% of the sample belongs to the ten largest clones.

Material: peripheral blood, obtained on day 0 of AZD1222 vaccination. The TCR originated in an adult in good health. In this chain, TRBV9 is recombined with TRBJ2-3; 11 nucleotides in the junction match TRBD2. The DNA sequence is as follows: TGTGCCAGCAGCGTGGGGACTAGCGGAACGCAGTATTTT. The translation is CASSVGTSGTQYF.